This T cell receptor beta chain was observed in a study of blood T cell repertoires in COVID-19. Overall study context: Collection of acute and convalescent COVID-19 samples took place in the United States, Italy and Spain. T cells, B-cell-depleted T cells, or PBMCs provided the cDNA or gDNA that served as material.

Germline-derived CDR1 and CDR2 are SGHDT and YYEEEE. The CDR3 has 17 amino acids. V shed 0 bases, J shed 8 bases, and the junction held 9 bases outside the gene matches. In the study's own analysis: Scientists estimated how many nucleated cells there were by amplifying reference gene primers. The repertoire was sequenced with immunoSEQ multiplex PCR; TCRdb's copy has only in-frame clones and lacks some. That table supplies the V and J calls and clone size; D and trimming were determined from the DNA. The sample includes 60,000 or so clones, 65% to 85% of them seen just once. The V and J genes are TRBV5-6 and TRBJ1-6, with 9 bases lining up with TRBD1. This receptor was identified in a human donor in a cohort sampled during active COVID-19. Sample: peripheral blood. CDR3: CASSLVVGQGLYSPLHF. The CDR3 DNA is TGTGCCAGCAGCTTGGTCGTGGGACAGGGTCTTTATTCACCCCTCCACTTT.